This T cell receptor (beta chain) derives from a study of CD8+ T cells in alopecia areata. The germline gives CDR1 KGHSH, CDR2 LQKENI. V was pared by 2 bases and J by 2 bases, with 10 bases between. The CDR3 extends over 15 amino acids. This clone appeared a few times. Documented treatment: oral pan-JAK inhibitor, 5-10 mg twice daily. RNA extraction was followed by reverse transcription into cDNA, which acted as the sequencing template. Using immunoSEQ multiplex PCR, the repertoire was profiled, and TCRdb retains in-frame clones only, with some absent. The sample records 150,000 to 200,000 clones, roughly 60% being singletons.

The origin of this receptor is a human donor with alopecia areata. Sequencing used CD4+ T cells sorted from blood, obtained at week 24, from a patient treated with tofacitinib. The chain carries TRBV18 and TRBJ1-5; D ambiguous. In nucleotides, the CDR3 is TGTGCCAGCTCACCAGAGTCGGCTGGCAATCAGCCCCAGCATTTT. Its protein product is CASSPESAGNQPQHF.